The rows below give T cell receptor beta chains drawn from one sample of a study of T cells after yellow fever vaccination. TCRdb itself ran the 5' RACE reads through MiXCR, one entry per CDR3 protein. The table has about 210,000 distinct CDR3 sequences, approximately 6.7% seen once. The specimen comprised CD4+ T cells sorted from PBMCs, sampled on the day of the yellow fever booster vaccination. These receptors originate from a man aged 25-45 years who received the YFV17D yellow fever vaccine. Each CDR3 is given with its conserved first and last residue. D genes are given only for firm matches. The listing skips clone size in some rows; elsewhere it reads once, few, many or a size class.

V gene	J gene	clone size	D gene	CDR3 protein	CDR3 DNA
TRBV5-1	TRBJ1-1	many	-	CASSLGGRNTEAFF	TGCGCCAGCAGCTTAGGTGGGAGGAACACTGAAGCTTTCTTT
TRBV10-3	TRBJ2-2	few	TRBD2	CATRTSGVSGELFF	TGTGCCACGAGGACTAGCGGGGTTTCCGGGGAGCTGTTTTTT
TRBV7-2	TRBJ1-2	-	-	CASSQGASHYGYTF	TGTGCCAGCAGCCAAGGGGCCAGCCACTATGGCTACACCTTC
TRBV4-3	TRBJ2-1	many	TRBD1	CASSRGTGPDEQFF	TGCGCCAGCAGCCGGGGGACAGGGCCCGATGAGCAGTTCTTC
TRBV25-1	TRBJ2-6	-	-	CASGDWSGANVLTF	TGTGCCAGCGGGGATTGGTCTGGGGCCAACGTCCTGACTTTC
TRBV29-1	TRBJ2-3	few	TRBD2	CSVVASGRTDTQYF	TGCAGCGTTGTGGCTAGCGGGAGAACAGATACGCAGTATTTT
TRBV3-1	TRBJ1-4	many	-	CASSQGAHGGEKLFF	TGTGCCAGCAGCCAAGGGGCTCACGGGGGTGAAAAACTGTTTTTT
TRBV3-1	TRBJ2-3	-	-	CASSQGGLVGSTDTQYF	TGTGCCAGCAGCCAAGGAGGACTCGTTGGAAGCACAGATACGCAGTATTTT
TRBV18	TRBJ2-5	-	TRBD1	CASSPRRQGAGETQYF	TGTGCCAGCTCACCGAGGAGACAGGGGGCCGGCGAGACCCAGTACTTC
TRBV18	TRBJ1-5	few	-	CASSPQAGSPNQPQHF	TGTGCCAGCTCACCTCAAGCGGGGTCCCCCAATCAGCCCCAGCATTTT